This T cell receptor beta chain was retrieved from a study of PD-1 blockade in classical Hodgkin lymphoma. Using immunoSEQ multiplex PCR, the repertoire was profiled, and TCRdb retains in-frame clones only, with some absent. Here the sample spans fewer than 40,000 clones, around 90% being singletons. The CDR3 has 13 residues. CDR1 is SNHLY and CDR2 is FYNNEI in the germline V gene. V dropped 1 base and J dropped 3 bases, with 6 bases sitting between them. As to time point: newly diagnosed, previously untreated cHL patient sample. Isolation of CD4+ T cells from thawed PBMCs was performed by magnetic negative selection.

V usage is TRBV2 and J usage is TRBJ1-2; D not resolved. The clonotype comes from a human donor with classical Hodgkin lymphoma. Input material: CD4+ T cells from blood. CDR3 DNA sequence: TGTGCCAGCAGTGAAGGGCAGTACTATGGCTACACCTTC. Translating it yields CASSEGQYYGYTF.